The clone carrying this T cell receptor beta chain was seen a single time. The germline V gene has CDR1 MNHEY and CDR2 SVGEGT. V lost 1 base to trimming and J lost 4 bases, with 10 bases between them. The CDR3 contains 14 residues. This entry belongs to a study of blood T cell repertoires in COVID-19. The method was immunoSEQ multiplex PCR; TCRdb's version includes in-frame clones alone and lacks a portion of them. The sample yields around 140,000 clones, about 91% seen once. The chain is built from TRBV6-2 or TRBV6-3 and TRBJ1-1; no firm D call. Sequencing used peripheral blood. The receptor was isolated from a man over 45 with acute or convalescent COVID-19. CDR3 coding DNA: TGTGCCAGCAGTTACTTTGGTAGCGCCACTGAAGCTTTCTTT. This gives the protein CASSYFGSATEAFF.